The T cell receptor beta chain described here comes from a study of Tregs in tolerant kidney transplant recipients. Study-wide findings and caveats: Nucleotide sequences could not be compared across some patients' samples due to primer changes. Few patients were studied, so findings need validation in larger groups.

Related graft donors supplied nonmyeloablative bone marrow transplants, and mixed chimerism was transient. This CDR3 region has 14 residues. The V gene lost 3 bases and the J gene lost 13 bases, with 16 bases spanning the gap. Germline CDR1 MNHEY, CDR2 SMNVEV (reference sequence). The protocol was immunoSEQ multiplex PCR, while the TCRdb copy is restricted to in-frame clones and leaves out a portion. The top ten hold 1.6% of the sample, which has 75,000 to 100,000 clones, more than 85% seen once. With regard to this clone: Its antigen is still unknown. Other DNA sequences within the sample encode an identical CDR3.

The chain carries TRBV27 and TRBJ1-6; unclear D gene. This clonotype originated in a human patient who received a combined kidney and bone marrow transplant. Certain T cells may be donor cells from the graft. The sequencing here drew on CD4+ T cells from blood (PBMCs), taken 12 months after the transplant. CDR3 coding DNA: TGTGCCAGCAGTTTCGCAGGTTTACGGTCCCCCCTCCACTTT. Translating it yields CASSFAGLRSPLHF.